The 8 T cell receptor beta chains reported below all come from one sample, sequenced in a study of T cells in Graves' hyperthyroidism and ophthalmopathy. RNA transcripts served as the template for amplifying TCR beta CDR3 regions. HTBI primers were used for first-round RT-PCR of the TCR CDR3. From the multiplex PCR reads, TCRdb called clonotypes with MiXCR, one entry per CDR3 protein. The sample has roughly 400,000 distinct CDR3 sequences; approximately 15% are singletons. The sample comprised blood. These receptors were obtained from a woman younger than 30 with Graves' hyperthyroidism that later progressed to Graves' ophthalmopathy.

This clonotype was seen a few times. The chain recombines TRBV6-1 with TRBJ1-2, with 7 bases lining up with TRBD1. This CDR3 has 14 amino acids. V lost 6 bases, J lost 0 bases, and 4 bases stayed unmatched. Looked up from germline, CDR1 is MNHNS and CDR2 is SASEGT. Here the CDR3 DNA reads TGTGCCAGCAGGCACAGGGGCACTAACTATGGCTACACCTTC. Translated, it gives CASRHRGTNYGYTF.

This clonotype showed up just a few times. V and J are TRBV20-1 and TRBJ2-3; the match to TRBD2 covers 7 bases. V lost 4 bases, J lost 0 bases, and 7 bases stayed unmatched. CDR1 and CDR2 (germline): DFQATT, SNEGSKA (reference sequence). The CDR3 consists of 15 residues. CDR3: CSATLAGASTDTQYF. The DNA for the CDR3 is TGCAGTGCTACCCTTGCGGGAGCTAGCACAGATACGCAGTATTTT.

A word on this clonotype: This clone may be a read error of a much larger clone one base away. This sequence joins TRBV4-1 and TRBJ1-2, with 10 bases lining up with TRBD1. Trimming removed 4 bases from V and 7 bases from J; junction bases left unmatched: 6. This CDR3 comprises 14 residues. Per the germline V gene, CDR1 is MGHRA and CDR2 is YSYEKL. The CDR3 loop is CASSPGTGEGGYTF. The CDR3 region has the DNA TGCGCCAGCAGCCCGGGGACAGGGGAGGGTGGCTACACCTTC.

As concerns this clonotype: Germline is not matched at one junction end, which may reflect a read error. The J gene is TRBJ2-1, the V gene TRBV6-1; the D gene is possibly TRBD1 (6 bases). The CDR3 is 15 amino acids. Germline V CDR1 and CDR2: MNHNS, SASEGT. The CDR3 reads CASRATGRSYNKQFF. In DNA, the CDR3 is TGTGCCAGCAGGGCCACAGGGCGGTCCTACAATAAGCAGTTCTTC.

This clonotype was counted many times. The gene calls are TRBV28 and TRBJ1-5; tentatively, D is TRBD1 (5 bases). V dropped 1 base and J dropped 4 bases, with 11 bases sitting between them. Germline V gives CDR1 MDHEN, CDR2 SYDVKM. The CDR3 loop spans 15 amino acids. This chain's CDR3 is CASSLSPWGNQPQHF. The CDR3 bases are TGTGCCAGCAGTTTATCCCCTTGGGGGAATCAGCCCCAGCATTTT.

The sample holds many counts of this clonotype. The rearrangement links TRBV28 to TRBJ2-1; the D gene is possibly TRBD1 (5 bases). Germline V lookup: CDR1 MDHEN, CDR2 SYDVKM. Trimming left V 4 bases short and J 8 bases short, with 30 bases between. CDR3 size: 19 residues. The CDR3 coding sequence is TGTGCCAGCAGTTCTGCTTTTTTCACAGGAGAAAAAGGTGACGATGAGCAGTTCTTC. Residues: CASSSAFFTGEKGDDEQFF.

This clonotype was counted many times. The chain joins TRBV6-5 to TRBJ1-1; possibly TRBD1 for D (5 bases). CDR3 length equals 16 residues. The germline gives CDR1 MNHEY, CDR2 SVGAGI. V lost 2 bases to trimming and J lost 0 bases, with 13 bases between them. CDR3 sequence: CASSYLDQGLNTEAFF. The DNA of the CDR3 is TGTGCCAGCAGTTACCTGGATCAGGGCCTGAACACTGAAGCTTTCTTT.

A few counts support this clonotype. This CDR3 is CASSPTTGYGGELFF. The CDR3 DNA reads TGCGCCAGCAGCCCGACTACAGGGTATGGAGGGGAGCTGTTTTTT. This sequence joins TRBV4-3 and TRBJ2-2, with D possibly TRBD1 on 6 matching bases. The CDR3 is made up of 15 amino acids. Germline V gives CDR1 LGHNA, CDR2 YSLEER. V lost 4 bases, J lost 8 bases, and 17 bases lay in between.